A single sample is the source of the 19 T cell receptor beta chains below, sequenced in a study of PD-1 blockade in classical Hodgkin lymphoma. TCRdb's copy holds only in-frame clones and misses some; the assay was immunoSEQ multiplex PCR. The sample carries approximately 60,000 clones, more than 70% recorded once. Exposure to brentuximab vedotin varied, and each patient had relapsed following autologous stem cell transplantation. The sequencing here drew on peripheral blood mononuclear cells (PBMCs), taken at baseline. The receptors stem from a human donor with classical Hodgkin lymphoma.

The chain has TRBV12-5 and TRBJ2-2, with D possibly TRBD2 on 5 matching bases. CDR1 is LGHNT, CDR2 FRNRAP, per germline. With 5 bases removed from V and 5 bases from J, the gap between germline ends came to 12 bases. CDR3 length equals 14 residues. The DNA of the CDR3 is TGTGCTAGTGGTGCACTGGGAGCGACCGGGGAGCTGTTTTTT. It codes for CASGALGATGELFF.

The CDR3 sequence: CASSDEIQGSNQPQHF. The CDR3 DNA reads TGTGCCAGCTCAGACGAGATCCAGGGGAGCAATCAGCCCCAGCATTTT. The chain couples TRBV18 to TRBJ1-5; D is possibly TRBD1 (6 bases). The CDR3 has 16 residues. Per the germline V gene, CDR1 is KGHSH and CDR2 is LQKENI. Between the trimmed V and J ends, which lost 5 bases and 1 base, there was a span of 15 bases.

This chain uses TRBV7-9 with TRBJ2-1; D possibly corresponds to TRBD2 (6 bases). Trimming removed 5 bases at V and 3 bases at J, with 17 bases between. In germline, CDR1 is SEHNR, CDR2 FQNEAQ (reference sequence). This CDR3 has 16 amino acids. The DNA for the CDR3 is TGTGCCAGCAGCCCCCAGGGACTGCAACTCTACAATGAGCAGTTCTTC. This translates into CASSPQGLQLYNEQFF.

The CDR3 DNA reads TGTGCCAGCAGTTTAGTAGCGGGCCAATGGAGAGATACGCAGTATTTT. Translated, it gives CASSLVAGQWRDTQYF. The gene calls are TRBV27 and TRBJ2-3; 7 nucleotides align to TRBD2. J was trimmed by 5 bases and V by 2 bases; bases with no gene match: 10. In germline, CDR1 is MNHEY, CDR2 SMNVEV (reference sequence). The CDR3 contains 16 residues.

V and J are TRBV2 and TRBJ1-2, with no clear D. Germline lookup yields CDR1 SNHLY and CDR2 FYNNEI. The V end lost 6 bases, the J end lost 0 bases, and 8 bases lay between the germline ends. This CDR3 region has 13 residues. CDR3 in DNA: TGTGCCAGCAGGGTCGCGCCTAACTATGGCTACACCTTC. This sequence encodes CASRVAPNYGYTF.

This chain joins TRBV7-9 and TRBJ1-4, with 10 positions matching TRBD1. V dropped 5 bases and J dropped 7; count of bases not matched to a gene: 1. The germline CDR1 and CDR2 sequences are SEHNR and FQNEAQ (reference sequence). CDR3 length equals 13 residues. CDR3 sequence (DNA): TGTGCCAGCAGCAGGGACAGGGGTGAAAAACTGTTTTTT. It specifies CASSRDRGEKLFF.

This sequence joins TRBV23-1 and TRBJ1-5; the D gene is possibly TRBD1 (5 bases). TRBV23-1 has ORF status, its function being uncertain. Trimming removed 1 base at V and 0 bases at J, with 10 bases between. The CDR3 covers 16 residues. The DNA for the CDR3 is TGCGCCAGCAGTCAATGGGGGGGGAGTAGCAATCAGCCCCAGCATTTT. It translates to CASSQWGGSSNQPQHF.

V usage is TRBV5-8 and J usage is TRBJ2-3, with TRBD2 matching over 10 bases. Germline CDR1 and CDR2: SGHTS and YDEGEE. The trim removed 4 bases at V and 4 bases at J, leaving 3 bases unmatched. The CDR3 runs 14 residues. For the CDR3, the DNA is TGTGCCAGCAGCATAGGACTAGCGGCAGATACGCAGTATTTT. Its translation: CASSIGLAADTQYF.

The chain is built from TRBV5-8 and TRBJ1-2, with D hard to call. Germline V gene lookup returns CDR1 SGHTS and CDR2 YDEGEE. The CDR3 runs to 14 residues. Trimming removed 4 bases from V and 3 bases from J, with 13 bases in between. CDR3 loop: CASSLWKVDYGYTF. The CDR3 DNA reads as TGTGCCAGCAGCCTGTGGAAAGTAGACTATGGCTACACCTTC.

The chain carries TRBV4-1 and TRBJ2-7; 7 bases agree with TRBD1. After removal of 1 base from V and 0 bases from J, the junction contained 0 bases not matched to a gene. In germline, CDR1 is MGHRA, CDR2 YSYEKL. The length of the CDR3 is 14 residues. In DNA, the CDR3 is TGCGCCAGCAGCCAAGGGGACAGCTCCTACGAGCAGTACTTC. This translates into CASSQGDSSYEQYF.

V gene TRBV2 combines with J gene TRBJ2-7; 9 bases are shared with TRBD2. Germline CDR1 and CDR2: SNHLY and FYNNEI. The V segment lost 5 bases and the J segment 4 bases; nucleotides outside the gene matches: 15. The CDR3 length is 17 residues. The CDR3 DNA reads TGTGCCAGCAGTCCCAGGGGGGTAGCGGGGGTGTGGTACGAGCAGTACTTC. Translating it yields CASSPRGVAGVWYEQYF.

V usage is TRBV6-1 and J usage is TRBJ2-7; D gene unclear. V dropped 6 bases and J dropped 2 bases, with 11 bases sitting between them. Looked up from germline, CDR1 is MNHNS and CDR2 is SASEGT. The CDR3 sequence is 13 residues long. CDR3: CASSKETAYEQYF. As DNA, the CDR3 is TGTGCCAGCAGCAAGGAGACCGCCTACGAGCAGTACTTC.

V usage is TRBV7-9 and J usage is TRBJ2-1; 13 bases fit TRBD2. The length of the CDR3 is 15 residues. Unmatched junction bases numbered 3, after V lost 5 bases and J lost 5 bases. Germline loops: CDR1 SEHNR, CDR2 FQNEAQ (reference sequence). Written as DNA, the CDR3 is TGTGCCAGCAGCGTGGGACTAGCGGGAAACAATGAGCAGTTCTTC. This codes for CASSVGLAGNNEQFF.

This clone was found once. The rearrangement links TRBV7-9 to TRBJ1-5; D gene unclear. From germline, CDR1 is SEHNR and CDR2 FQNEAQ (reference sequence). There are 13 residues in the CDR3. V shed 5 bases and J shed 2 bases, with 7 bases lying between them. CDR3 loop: CASSPTGNQPQHF. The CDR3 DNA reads TGTGCCAGCAGCCCGACCGGCAATCAGCCCCAGCATTTT.

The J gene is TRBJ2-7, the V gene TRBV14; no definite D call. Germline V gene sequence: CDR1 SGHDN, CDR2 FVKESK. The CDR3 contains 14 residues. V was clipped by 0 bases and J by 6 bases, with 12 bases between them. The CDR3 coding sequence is TGTGCCAGCAGCCAAGACAGCCCCCCAACCGAGCAGTACTTC. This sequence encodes CASSQDSPPTEQYF.

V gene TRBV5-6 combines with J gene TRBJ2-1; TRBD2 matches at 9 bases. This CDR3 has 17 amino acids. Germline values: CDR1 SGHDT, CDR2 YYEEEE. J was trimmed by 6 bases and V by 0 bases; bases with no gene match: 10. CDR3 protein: CASSLAKEAGGFNEQFF. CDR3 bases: TGTGCCAGCAGCTTGGCCAAGGAAGCGGGGGGTTTCAATGAGCAGTTCTTC.

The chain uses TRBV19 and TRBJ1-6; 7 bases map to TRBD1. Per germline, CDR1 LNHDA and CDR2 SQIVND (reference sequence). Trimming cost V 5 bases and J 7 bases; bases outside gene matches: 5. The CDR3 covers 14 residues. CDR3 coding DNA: TGTGCCAGTAGTCATGGGACAGACAATTCACCCCTCCACTTT. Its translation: CASSHGTDNSPLHF.

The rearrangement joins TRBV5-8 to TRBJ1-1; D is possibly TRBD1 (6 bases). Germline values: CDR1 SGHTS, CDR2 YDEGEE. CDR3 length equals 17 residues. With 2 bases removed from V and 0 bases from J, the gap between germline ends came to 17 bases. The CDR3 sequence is CASSFAWEDSMNTEAFF. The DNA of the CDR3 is TGTGCCAGCAGCTTTGCGTGGGAGGACAGCATGAACACTGAAGCTTTCTTT.

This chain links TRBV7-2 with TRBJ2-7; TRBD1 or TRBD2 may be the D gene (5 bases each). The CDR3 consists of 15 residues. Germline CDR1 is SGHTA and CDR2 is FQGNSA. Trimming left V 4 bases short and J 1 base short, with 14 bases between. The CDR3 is CASSYEGRVSYEQYF. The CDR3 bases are TGTGCCAGCAGCTACGAGGGGCGGGTATCCTACGAGCAGTACTTC.